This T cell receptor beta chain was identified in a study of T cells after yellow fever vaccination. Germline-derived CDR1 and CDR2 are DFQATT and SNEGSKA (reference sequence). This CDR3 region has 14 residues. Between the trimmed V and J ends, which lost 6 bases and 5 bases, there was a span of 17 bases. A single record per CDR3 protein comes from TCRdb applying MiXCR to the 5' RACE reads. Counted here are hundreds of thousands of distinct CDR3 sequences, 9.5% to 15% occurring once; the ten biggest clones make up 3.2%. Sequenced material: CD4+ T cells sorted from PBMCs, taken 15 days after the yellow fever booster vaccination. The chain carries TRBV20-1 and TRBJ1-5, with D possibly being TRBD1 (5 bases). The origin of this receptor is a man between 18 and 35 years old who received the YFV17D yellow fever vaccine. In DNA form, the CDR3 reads TGCAGTGCGAATAACCGGGACCCGCATCAGCCCCAGCATTTT. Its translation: CSANNRDPHQPQHF.